This record covers a single T cell receptor (beta chain). Its matching antigen is unknown. From germline, CDR1 is DFQATT and CDR2 SNEGSKA (reference sequence). Trimming took 3 bases from V and 2 from J; bases not matched to a gene: 3. The CDR3 is 14 amino acids. Time point meaning: patch test 2, 6 weeks after DPC sensitization. Sample treatment: therapeutic diphenylcyclopropenone sensitization with weekly scalp DPC. MiXCR, run by TCRdb on the RACE reads, gives a single entry per CDR3 protein. Found here are about 350,000 distinct CDR3 sequences, under 6.5% of them singletons; the top ten hold around 5.6%. This sample was included in a study of human T cells and chemical hapten exposure. Turning to the study itself: TCR yield per sample varied, mainly due to pooled library volumes. Study conclusions and caveats: Donors in the study had alopecia, meaning their immune response may differ from healthy people's.

The sequences come from whole blood, collected in connection with sensitization to the hapten diphenylcyclopropenone (DPC). This receptor was obtained from a woman younger than 30 with alopecia areata. Some clones in this sample may be carry-over from other donors' samples. The V and J genes are TRBV20-1 and TRBJ2-2, with 7 bases identical to TRBD1. The CDR3 protein is CSASYRGNTGELFF. CDR3 coding DNA: TGCAGTGCTAGTTACAGGGGCAACACCGGGGAGCTGTTTTTT.